Sequencing of this TCR beta chain was carried out in a study of PD-1 blockade in classical Hodgkin lymphoma. The study, taken as a whole, reports: The study found complete responders had baseline diversity similar to newly diagnosed patients. The drivers behind the repertoire differences, possibly disease activity or prior therapy, remain undefined.

Germline V CDR1 and CDR2: MNHNY, SVGAGI (reference sequence). The germline V and J ends were trimmed by 5 bases and 5 bases, with 9 bases remaining between them. The CDR3 covers 13 residues. Profiled with immunoSEQ multiplex PCR; TCRdb holds only in-frame clones, not every one. The sample includes approximately 150,000 clones, less than 80% of them seen just once. Regarding this clone: Its antigen remains unidentified.

No patient escaped relapse after autologous stem cell transplantation, and brentuximab vedotin exposure varied. Best responses were complete response, partial response or progressive disease. The genes are TRBV6-6 and TRBJ2-2, with no clear D. Sequencing was performed on peripheral blood mononuclear cells (PBMCs), taken before the second cycle of nivolumab. The receptor's source is a human donor with classical Hodgkin lymphoma. DNA of the CDR3: TGTGCCAGCAGTGGCCGGGTTACCGGGGAGCTGTTTTTT. Residues: CASSGRVTGELFF.